This TCR beta chain emerged from a study of vaccination effects on CD4 cells after COVID-19. Study-wide context: Participants got two doses of BNT162b2 or mRNA-1273 vaccine. Study-wide results and limits: Small numbers of convalescent patients limited the study. It also lacked early post-infection timepoints. Healthy vaccinees showed cross-reactivity with common cold coronaviruses in only 1 of 255 vaccine-induced clones.

ViraFEST used viral peptide pools to expand antigen-specific CD4+ T cells before sequencing. Isolating CD4+ T cells followed 9 to 10 days of culture. Vaccine recipients, nucleocapsid antibody negative, had no prior SARS-CoV-2 infection. Half the medium was swapped for IL-2 medium on days 3 and 7. Profiled with immunoSEQ multiplex PCR; TCRdb holds only in-frame clones, not every one. The data show approximately 50,000 clones, roughly 73% seen once. Unmatched junction bases numbered 14, after V lost 6 bases and J lost 0 bases. Germline CDR1 reads SQVTM; CDR2 reads ANQGSEA. This CDR3 has 19 amino acids. Concerning this clone: What it binds is not known.

The sample in question was CD4+ T cells from PBMCs cultured with HCoV-OC43 spike peptides, obtained before COVID-19 vaccination. Subset given: HCoV-OC43 spike overlapping peptide pool stimulation. The clonotype was recovered from a human donor who received a COVID-19 vaccine. The chain joins TRBV29-1 to TRBJ2-6; 10 nucleotides agree with TRBD2. CDR3 amino acids: CSVELLAGAKHSGANVLTF. DNA of the CDR3: TGCAGCGTCGAGTTGCTAGCGGGGGCTAAACACTCTGGGGCCAACGTCCTGACTTTC.